This T cell receptor (beta chain) is from a study of cytomegalovirus exposure and HLA in healthy donors. General study points: Analyzed later, most CMV-associated TCR beta chains appeared HLA-restricted. V segments that were indistinguishable, TRBV6-2 and TRBV6-3 among them, were omitted from analysis. The study listed 164 cytomegalovirus-associated TCR beta chains.

Trimming removed 4 bases from V and 0 bases from J; junction bases left unmatched: 6. The CDR3 consists of 16 residues. The V gene's germline CDR1 is SGHTS and CDR2 YDEGEE. With 60 Vbeta and 13 Jbeta primers, the PCR was carried out. The protocol was immunoSEQ multiplex PCR, while the TCRdb copy is restricted to in-frame clones and leaves out a portion. The sample includes under 100,000 clones, around 70% of them seen just once. Whereas donors were nominally healthy upon sampling, unrecorded immune exposures were probable. About this clone itself: Its antigen is currently unknown.

The chain is built from TRBV5-8 and TRBJ2-7, with 11 bases identical to TRBD2. The source is a woman in her 50s in good health and CMV-seropositive. Sequenced material: PBMCs. CDR3: CASSPGLAGLSYEQYF. CDR3 nucleotides: TGTGCCAGCAGCCCCGGACTAGCGGGCCTCTCCTACGAGCAGTACTTC.